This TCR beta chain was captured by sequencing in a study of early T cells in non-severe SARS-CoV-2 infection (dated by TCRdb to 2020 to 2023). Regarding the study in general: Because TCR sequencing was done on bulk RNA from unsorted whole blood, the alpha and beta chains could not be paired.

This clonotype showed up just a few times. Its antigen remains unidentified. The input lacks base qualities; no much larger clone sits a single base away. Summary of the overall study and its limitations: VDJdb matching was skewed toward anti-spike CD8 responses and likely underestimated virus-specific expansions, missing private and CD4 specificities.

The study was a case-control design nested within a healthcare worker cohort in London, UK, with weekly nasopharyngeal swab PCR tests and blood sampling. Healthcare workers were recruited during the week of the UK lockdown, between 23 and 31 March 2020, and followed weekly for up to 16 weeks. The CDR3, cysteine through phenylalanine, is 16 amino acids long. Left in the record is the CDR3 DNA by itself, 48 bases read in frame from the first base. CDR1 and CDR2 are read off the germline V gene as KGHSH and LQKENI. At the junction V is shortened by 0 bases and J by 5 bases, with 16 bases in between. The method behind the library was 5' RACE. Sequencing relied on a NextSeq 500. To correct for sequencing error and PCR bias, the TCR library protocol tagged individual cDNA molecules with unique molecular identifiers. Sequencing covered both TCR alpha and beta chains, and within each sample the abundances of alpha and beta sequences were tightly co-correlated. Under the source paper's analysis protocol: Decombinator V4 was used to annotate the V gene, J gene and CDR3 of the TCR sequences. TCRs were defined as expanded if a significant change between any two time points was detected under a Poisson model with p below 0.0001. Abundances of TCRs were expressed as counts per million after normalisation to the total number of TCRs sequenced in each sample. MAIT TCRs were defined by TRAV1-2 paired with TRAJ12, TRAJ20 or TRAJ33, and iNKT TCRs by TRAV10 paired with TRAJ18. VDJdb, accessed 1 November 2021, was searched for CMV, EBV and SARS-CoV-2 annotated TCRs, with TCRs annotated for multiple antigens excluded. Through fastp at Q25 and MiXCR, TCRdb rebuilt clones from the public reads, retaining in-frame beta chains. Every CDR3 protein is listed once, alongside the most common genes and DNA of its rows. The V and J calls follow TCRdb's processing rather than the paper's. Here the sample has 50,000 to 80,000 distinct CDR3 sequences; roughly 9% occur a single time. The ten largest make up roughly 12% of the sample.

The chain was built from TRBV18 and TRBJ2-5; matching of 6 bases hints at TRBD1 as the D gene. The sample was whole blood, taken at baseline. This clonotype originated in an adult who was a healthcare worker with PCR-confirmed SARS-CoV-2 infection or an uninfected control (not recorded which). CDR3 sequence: CASSPPFYREGETQYF. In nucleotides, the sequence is TGTGCCAGCTCACCACCTTTCTACAGGGAAGGGGAGACCCAGTACTTC.